The rows below give T cell receptor beta chains drawn from one sample of a study of PD-1 blockade in classical Hodgkin lymphoma. This table comes from immunoSEQ multiplex PCR, and its TCRdb copy is limited to in-frame clones, with some not included. Here the sample spans fewer than 65,000 clones, roughly nine tenths being singletons. The material sequenced was peripheral blood mononuclear cells (PBMCs), taken at baseline. The receptors derive from a human donor with classical Hodgkin lymphoma. The CDR3 runs from the conserved cysteine through the conserved F or W. A D gene is named only where the DNA matches it firmly. A row's size may be missing; if present it is once, few, many or a size class.

>TRBV2|TRBD1|14|NA|TRBJ1-1
CASSDRGGNTEAFF
>TRBV7-2|NA|15|NA|TRBJ2-3
CASSRASTGTDTQYF
>TRBV15|TRBD2|16|NA|TRBJ2-7
CATSRGSGGSSYEQYF
>TRBV28|NA|15|NA|TRBJ2-5
CASSHRYLYQETQYF
>TRBV7-9|NA|18|few|TRBJ1-4
CASSLDHGWGQTNEKLFF
>TRBV30|NA|14|NA|TRBJ1-3
CAWRKDNSGNTIYF
>TRBV27|TRBD2|17|NA|TRBJ2-2
CASTLVGTSGIVGELFF
>TRBV28|TRBD2|17|NA|TRBJ2-3
CASSFVYGAGDKDTQYF
>TRBV7-9|NA|14|NA|TRBJ2-5
CASSFRLTGETQYF
>TRBV6-1|NA|17|once|TRBJ1-2
CASSELLLGGGNYGYTF
>TRBV19|NA|16|NA|TRBJ1-5
CASEGRGIDPNQPQHF
>TRBV6-4|NA|13|NA|TRBJ2-5
CASSQYVGETQYF
>TRBV11-2|TRBD2|13|NA|TRBJ2-1
CASSLVPSGSPLF
>TRBV7-2|TRBD2|15|NA|TRBJ2-7
CASSLASGSFHEQYF
>TRBV9|TRBD1|15|NA|NA
CASSAQPGQGYEQYF
>TRBV29-1|NA|15|NA|TRBJ2-7
CSVEKQGSGSYEQYF
>TRBV19|NA|15|NA|TRBJ1-5
CASSMSLLANQPQHF
>TRBV4-2|NA|13|NA|TRBJ2-1
CASSQDLGLPEFF
>TRBV7-9|NA|15|NA|TRBJ2-5
CASRGWTEAGETQYF
>TRBV7-2|TRBD2|15|few|TRBJ2-7
CASRLTSGTPYEQYF
>TRBV28|NA|14|NA|TRBJ1-5
CASSYRAANQPQHF
>TRBV5-1|NA|13|NA|TRBJ2-7
CASRLQGLDEQYF
>TRBV5-4|NA|17|NA|TRBJ2-2
CASSLAVGLANTGELFF
>TRBV19|TRBD1|14|NA|TRBJ1-5
CASSNNRGNQPQHF
>TRBV12-2|NA|15|NA|TRBJ1-5
CASRLTRESNQPQHF
>TRBV18|NA|14|NA|TRBJ2-1
CASSPPNSRYEQFF
>TRBV15|NA|17|once|TRBJ2-1
CATSRDRELSSYNEQFF
>TRBV15|NA|14|NA|TRBJ2-7
CATSRGGTGYEQYF
>TRBV6-1|NA|15|NA|TRBJ1-4
CASGDDYPTNEKLFF
>TRBV5-1|NA|15|NA|TRBJ1-1
CASAQGRLTGTEAFF
>TRBV11-1|NA|14|NA|TRBJ2-7
CASSFNGGSYEQYF
>TRBV28|NA|16|NA|TRBJ1-1
CASTPFRGDGNTEAFF
>TRBV5-3|TRBD1|14|NA|TRBJ1-5
CARSPGQVYQPQHF
>TRBV5-4|NA|13|NA|TRBJ1-1
CASSLTENTEAFF
>TRBV6-1|TRBD2|15|NA|TRBJ2-7
CASSQYPPGLGVPYF
>TRBV6-1|NA|14|NA|TRBJ1-2
CASSQERTDYGYTF
>TRBV5-8|TRBD2|16|NA|TRBJ2-3
CASSVTLAAGTDTQYF
>TRBV10-2|TRBD2|14|NA|TRBJ2-1
CASSLGLAVNEQFF
>TRBV5-6|NA|13|once|TRBJ2-3
CASSTWSRDTQYF
>TRBV4-1|NA|13|NA|TRBJ1-2
CASSQEGGNGYTF
>TRBV5-1|NA|13|NA|TRBJ2-7
CASRRDGPYEQYF
>TRBV5-6|TRBD1|14|NA|TRBJ1-5
CASSLTGDNQPQHF
>TRBV27|NA|11|once|TRBJ2-7
CASSGGYEQYF
>TRBV5-1|NA|16|NA|TRBJ1-4
CASKKAQGASHEKLFF
>TRBV28|NA|14|NA|TRBJ1-2
CASSPNDRYYGYTF